These T cell receptor beta chains were read from a single sample in a study of OX40 agonist ivuxolimab in advanced cancers. Assay: immunoSEQ multiplex PCR; the TCRdb copy retains only in-frame clones and omits some. The sample shows tens of thousands of clones, around four fifths of them seen only once. Source: CD4+ or CD8+ T cells sorted from blood, taken in a trial of the OX40 agonist ivuxolimab. The receptors stem from an adult with an advanced solid tumor such as melanoma, head and neck, liver or kidney cancer. The CDR3 runs from the conserved cysteine through the conserved F or W. Fields, in order: V gene, J gene, clone size, D gene, CDR3 protein, CDR3 DNA. A D gene is named only where the DNA matches it firmly. Expanded clones get a size class; other rows say once, few or many, or leave the size out.

V gene: TRBV5-1; J gene: TRBJ2-1; clone size: NA; D gene: TRBD1; CDR3 protein: CASSQGVSNEQFF; CDR3 DNA: TGCGCCAGCTCTCAGGGGGTTAGCAATGAGCAGTTCTTC
V gene: TRBV30; J gene: TRBJ2-7; clone size: NA; D gene: TRBD2; CDR3 protein: CAGNAGGYYEQYF; CDR3 DNA: TGTGCCGGGAATGCGGGGGGGTACTACGAGCAGTACTTC
V gene: TRBV2; J gene: TRBJ1-6; clone size: NA; D gene: NA; CDR3 protein: CASRTGLESPLHF; CDR3 DNA: TGTGCCAGCAGGACGGGGTTGGAATCACCCCTCCACTTT
V gene: TRBV23-1; J gene: TRBJ1-5; clone size: NA; D gene: NA; CDR3 protein: CASSHAEQGASGPVGWEQHF; CDR3 DNA: TGCGCCAGCAGTCACGCCGAGCAAGGGGCGAGCGGACCGGTGGGTTGGGAACAGCATTTT
V gene: TRBV5-1; J gene: TRBJ2-5; clone size: NA; D gene: TRBD2; CDR3 protein: CASSSASGQETQYF; CDR3 DNA: TGCGCCAGCAGCTCTGCTAGCGGCCAAGAGACCCAGTACTTC
V gene: TRBV7-6; J gene: TRBJ2-3; clone size: NA; D gene: NA; CDR3 protein: CASSSQPKDTQYF; CDR3 DNA: TGTGCCAGCAGCTCCCAGCCCAAAGATACGCAGTATTTT
V gene: TRBV5-1; J gene: TRBJ1-6; clone size: NA; D gene: NA; CDR3 protein: CASSTTAVGNSPLHF; CDR3 DNA: TGCGCCAGCAGCACCACAGCGGTGGGAAATTCACCCCTCCACTTT
V gene: TRBV4-2; J gene: TRBJ2-3; clone size: NA; D gene: TRBD2; CDR3 protein: CASSSREGVDTQYF; CDR3 DNA: TGTGCCAGCAGCTCCCGGGAGGGGGTAGATACGCAGTATTTT
V gene: TRBV9; J gene: TRBJ2-3; clone size: NA; D gene: NA; CDR3 protein: CASSVVGGRADTQYF; CDR3 DNA: TGTGCCAGCAGCGTAGTCGGGGGCCGGGCAGATACGCAGTATTTT
V gene: TRBV5-4; J gene: TRBJ2-3; clone size: NA; D gene: NA; CDR3 protein: CASSLDQGSTDTQYF; CDR3 DNA: TGTGCCAGCAGCTTGGACCAGGGATCCACAGATACGCAGTATTTT
V gene: TRBV7-2; J gene: TRBJ1-1; clone size: NA; D gene: NA; CDR3 protein: CASSSRRNEAFF; CDR3 DNA: TGTGCCAGCAGCTCCCGACGGAATGAAGCTTTCTTT
V gene: TRBV9; J gene: TRBJ1-1; clone size: NA; D gene: NA; CDR3 protein: CASSVGGRTEAFF; CDR3 DNA: TGTGCCAGCAGCGTAGGCGGGCGCACTGAAGCTTTCTTT
V gene: TRBV18; J gene: TRBJ2-7; clone size: NA; D gene: NA; CDR3 protein: CASSMMLDSYEQYF; CDR3 DNA: TGTGCCAGCTCTATGATGCTGGACTCCTACGAGCAGTACTTC
V gene: TRBV6-5; J gene: TRBJ1-2; clone size: NA; D gene: NA; CDR3 protein: CASSYRDSGPYGYTF; CDR3 DNA: TGTGCCAGCAGTTACAGGGACTCAGGTCCCTATGGCTACACCTTC
V gene: TRBV29-1; J gene: TRBJ1-2; clone size: NA; D gene: TRBD1; CDR3 protein: CSAAPSPGQVDTF; CDR3 DNA: TGCAGCGCCGCTCCATCTCCGGGACAGGTAGACACCTTC
V gene: TRBV7-2; J gene: TRBJ2-7; clone size: NA; D gene: TRBD2; CDR3 protein: CASSFRTSGIYEQYF; CDR3 DNA: TGTGCCAGCAGCTTCCGGACTAGCGGGATCTACGAGCAGTACTTC
V gene: TRBV7-9; J gene: TRBJ2-1; clone size: NA; D gene: TRBD1; CDR3 protein: CASSANGRDRGSYNEQFF; CDR3 DNA: TGTGCCAGCAGCGCAAACGGGAGAGACAGGGGCTCCTACAATGAGCAGTTCTTC
V gene: TRBV18; J gene: TRBJ2-6; clone size: NA; D gene: NA; CDR3 protein: CASSTGLPSGANVLTF; CDR3 DNA: TGTGCCAGCTCAACAGGACTACCCTCTGGGGCCAACGTCCTGACTTTC
V gene: TRBV11-3; J gene: TRBJ2-7; clone size: NA; D gene: TRBD2; CDR3 protein: CASSPDGSGTLEQYF; CDR3 DNA: TGTGCCAGCAGCCCCGACGGTAGCGGGACCCTTGAGCAGTACTTC
V gene: TRBV10-3; J gene: TRBJ1-1; clone size: NA; D gene: NA; CDR3 protein: CAISWGGRLTEAFF; CDR3 DNA: TGTGCCATCAGTTGGGGGGGGAGGCTTACTGAAGCTTTCTTT
V gene: TRBV28; J gene: TRBJ2-7; clone size: NA; D gene: TRBD2; CDR3 protein: CASSWEGNYEQYF; CDR3 DNA: TGTGCCAGCAGTTGGGAGGGGAACTACGAGCAGTACTTC
V gene: TRBV5-5; J gene: TRBJ2-2; clone size: few; D gene: NA; CDR3 protein: CASSLRVEPRAGELFF; CDR3 DNA: TGTGCCAGCAGCTTGCGAGTGGAACCCCGAGCCGGGGAGCTGTTTTTT
V gene: TRBV28; J gene: TRBJ2-4; clone size: NA; D gene: TRBD2; CDR3 protein: CASSHAGVAKNIQYF; CDR3 DNA: TGTGCCAGCAGCCACGCGGGAGTGGCCAAAAACATTCAGTACTTC
V gene: TRBV2; J gene: TRBJ2-1; clone size: NA; D gene: NA; CDR3 protein: CAVIPGLTYNEQFF; CDR3 DNA: TGTGCCGTTATACCGGGACTGACGTACAATGAGCAGTTCTTC
V gene: TRBV16; J gene: TRBJ2-1; clone size: NA; D gene: NA; CDR3 protein: CASSQSDLQFF; CDR3 DNA: TGTGCCAGCAGCCAATCCGACCTGCAGTTCTTC
V gene: TRBV27; J gene: TRBJ2-5; clone size: NA; D gene: TRBD2; CDR3 protein: CASSKSGLAYQETQYF; CDR3 DNA: TGTGCCAGCAGTAAATCGGGACTAGCGTACCAAGAGACCCAGTACTTC
V gene: TRBV6-1; J gene: TRBJ2-2; clone size: NA; D gene: TRBD1; CDR3 protein: CATRSGTGGTGELFF; CDR3 DNA: TGTGCCACTAGGTCAGGGACAGGGGGAACCGGGGAGCTGTTTTTT
V gene: TRBV7-2; J gene: TRBJ1-5; clone size: NA; D gene: NA; CDR3 protein: CASSPEENQPQHF; CDR3 DNA: TGTGCCAGCAGCCCCGAGGAGAATCAGCCCCAGCATTTT
V gene: TRBV7-3; J gene: TRBJ2-3; clone size: NA; D gene: NA; CDR3 protein: CASSGYGYTDTQYF; CDR3 DNA: TGTGCCAGCAGCGGGTATGGGTACACAGATACGCAGTATTTT
V gene: TRBV7-2; J gene: TRBJ1-1; clone size: once; D gene: NA; CDR3 protein: CASNYGRSLYTEAFF; CDR3 DNA: TGTGCCAGCAACTATGGACGGAGCCTTTACACTGAAGCTTTCTTT
V gene: TRBV25-1; J gene: TRBJ2-1; clone size: NA; D gene: TRBD1; CDR3 protein: CASSKKGTGGHEQFF; CDR3 DNA: TGTGCCAGCAGTAAAAAGGGGACAGGGGGCCATGAGCAGTTCTTC
V gene: TRBV9; J gene: TRBJ2-3; clone size: NA; D gene: NA; CDR3 protein: CASSVVATSTDTQYF; CDR3 DNA: TGTGCCAGCAGCGTAGTTGCGACTAGCACAGATACGCAGTATTTT
V gene: TRBV5-4; J gene: TRBJ2-7; clone size: NA; D gene: NA; CDR3 protein: CASSLRGGTYEQYF; CDR3 DNA: TGTGCCAGCAGCTTAAGGGGTGGGACCTACGAGCAGTACTTC
V gene: TRBV9; J gene: TRBJ2-1; clone size: NA; D gene: TRBD1; CDR3 protein: CASSPADRGAYNEQFF; CDR3 DNA: TGTGCCAGCAGCCCCGCGGACAGGGGCGCCTACAATGAGCAGTTCTTC
V gene: TRBV28; J gene: TRBJ2-1; clone size: NA; D gene: TRBD2; CDR3 protein: CASSLTTSGRGEQFF; CDR3 DNA: TGTGCCAGCAGTTTAACGACTAGCGGGAGAGGGGAGCAGTTCTTC
V gene: TRBV14; J gene: TRBJ2-5; clone size: NA; D gene: NA; CDR3 protein: CASSRGSQETQYF; CDR3 DNA: TGTGCCAGCAGCCGGGGCTCCCAAGAGACCCAGTACTTC
V gene: TRBV5-1; J gene: TRBJ2-1; clone size: once; D gene: NA; CDR3 protein: CASAQENNEQFF; CDR3 DNA: TGCGCCAGCGCACAGGAAAACAATGAGCAGTTCTTC
V gene: TRBV6-1; J gene: TRBJ1-2; clone size: NA; D gene: NA; CDR3 protein: CASRIAAQSGYGYTF; CDR3 DNA: TGTGCCTCCCGTATTGCAGCCCAATCGGGCTATGGCTACACCTTC
V gene: TRBV27; J gene: TRBJ2-1; clone size: NA; D gene: TRBD2; CDR3 protein: CATRAPGGNEQFF; CDR3 DNA: TGTGCCACCAGGGCGCCGGGGGGAAATGAGCAGTTCTTC
V gene: TRBV4-1; J gene: TRBJ2-1; clone size: NA; D gene: NA; CDR3 protein: CASSQEGWGSYNEQFF; CDR3 DNA: TGCGCCAGCAGCCAAGAAGGGTGGGGCTCCTACAATGAGCAGTTCTTC
V gene: TRBV11-2; J gene: TRBJ1-1; clone size: NA; D gene: NA; CDR3 protein: CASSLFRWGGQNTEAFF; CDR3 DNA: TGTGCCAGCAGCTTATTTCGGTGGGGGGGCCAGAACACTGAAGCTTTCTTT
V gene: TRBV28; J gene: TRBJ2-7; clone size: NA; D gene: TRBD1; CDR3 protein: CASRMGQGTYEQYF; CDR3 DNA: TGTGCCAGCAGGATGGGACAGGGTACCTACGAGCAGTACTTC
V gene: TRBV28; J gene: TRBJ2-1; clone size: NA; D gene: NA; CDR3 protein: CASSAAGTSYNEQFF; CDR3 DNA: TGTGCCAGCAGTGCAGCCGGGACTTCCTACAATGAGCAGTTCTTC
V gene: TRBV7-6; J gene: TRBJ2-7; clone size: NA; D gene: TRBD2; CDR3 protein: CASSLASGATYEQYF; CDR3 DNA: TGTGCCAGCAGCTTAGCTAGCGGGGCCACCTACGAGCAGTACTTC
V gene: TRBV5-1; J gene: TRBJ2-1; clone size: NA; D gene: NA; CDR3 protein: CASSWRGRGNEQFF; CDR3 DNA: TGCGCCAGCAGCTGGAGAGGGCGGGGCAATGAGCAGTTCTTC
V gene: TRBV9; J gene: TRBJ2-5; clone size: NA; D gene: NA; CDR3 protein: CASSLLNGRKETQYF; CDR3 DNA: TGTGCCAGCAGTCTGTTGAATGGAAGGAAAGAGACCCAGTACTTC
V gene: TRBV28; J gene: TRBJ1-1; clone size: NA; D gene: NA; CDR3 protein: CASSLALPEAFF; CDR3 DNA: TGTGCCAGCAGTTTAGCCCTCCCTGAAGCTTTCTTT
V gene: TRBV2; J gene: TRBJ2-3; clone size: NA; D gene: TRBD2; CDR3 protein: CASRVAGVRTDTQYF; CDR3 DNA: TGTGCCAGCAGAGTAGCGGGAGTGAGGACAGATACGCAGTATTTT
V gene: TRBV5-1; J gene: TRBJ2-5; clone size: NA; D gene: NA; CDR3 protein: CASSLVADQETQYF; CDR3 DNA: TGCGCCAGCAGCTTGGTGGCAGATCAAGAGACCCAGTACTTC
V gene: TRBV4-1; J gene: TRBJ1-1; clone size: NA; D gene: NA; CDR3 protein: CASSQEAHQNTEAFF; CDR3 DNA: TGCGCCAGCAGCCAAGAGGCTCACCAGAACACTGAAGCTTTCTTT